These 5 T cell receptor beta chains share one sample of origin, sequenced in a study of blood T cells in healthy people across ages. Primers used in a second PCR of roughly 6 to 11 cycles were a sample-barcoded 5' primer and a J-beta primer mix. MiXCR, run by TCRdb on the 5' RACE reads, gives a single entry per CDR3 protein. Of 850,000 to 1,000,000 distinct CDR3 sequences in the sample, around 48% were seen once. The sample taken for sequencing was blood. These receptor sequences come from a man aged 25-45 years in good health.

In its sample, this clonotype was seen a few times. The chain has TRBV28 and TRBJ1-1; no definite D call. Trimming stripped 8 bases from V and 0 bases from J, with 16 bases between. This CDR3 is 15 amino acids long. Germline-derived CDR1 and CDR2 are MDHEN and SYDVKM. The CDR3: CASHTLKRLNTEAFF. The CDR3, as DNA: TGTGCCAGCCATACACTTAAGCGTCTGAACACTGAAGCTTTCTTT. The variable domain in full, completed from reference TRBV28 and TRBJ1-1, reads DVKVTQSSRYLVKRTGEKVFLECVQDMDHENMFWYRQDPGLGLRLIYFSYDVKMKEKGDIPEGYSVSREKKERFSLILESASTNQTSMYLCASHTLKRLNTEAFFGQGTRLTVV.

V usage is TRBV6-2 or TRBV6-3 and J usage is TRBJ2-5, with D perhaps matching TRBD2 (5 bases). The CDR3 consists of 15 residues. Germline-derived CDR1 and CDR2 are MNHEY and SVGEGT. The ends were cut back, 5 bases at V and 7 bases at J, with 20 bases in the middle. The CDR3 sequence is CASSPIDYQAGTQYF. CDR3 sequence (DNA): TGTGCCAGCAGTCCCATCGACTATCAGGCGGGGACCCAGTACTTC.

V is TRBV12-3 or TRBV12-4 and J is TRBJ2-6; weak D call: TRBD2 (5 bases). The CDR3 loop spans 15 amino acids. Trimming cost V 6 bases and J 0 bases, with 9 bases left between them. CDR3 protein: CASRDTSSGANVLTF. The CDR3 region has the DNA TGTGCCAGCAGGGATACTAGCTCTGGGGCCAACGTCCTGACTTTC.

CDR3 protein: CASSLDGWNAEQFF. CDR3 coding DNA: TGTGCCAGCAGCTTAGATGGGTGGAATGCTGAGCAGTTCTTC. The chain uses TRBV11-3 and TRBJ2-1; D not certain. This CDR3 is 14 amino acids long. The V gene's germline CDR1 is SGHNT and CDR2 YENEEA. V was cut by 0 bases and J by 9 bases, with 12 bases left in between.

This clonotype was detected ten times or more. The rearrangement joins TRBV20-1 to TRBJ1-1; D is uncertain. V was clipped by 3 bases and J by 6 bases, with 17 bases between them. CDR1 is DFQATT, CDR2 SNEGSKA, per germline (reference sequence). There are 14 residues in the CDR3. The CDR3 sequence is CSASFVGSGAEAFF. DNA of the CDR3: TGCAGTGCTAGTTTTGTCGGGAGTGGCGCTGAAGCTTTCTTT.